Listed here is a single TCR beta chain. These data originate in a study of blood T cell repertoires in COVID-19. Study-wide context: Both acute and convalescent COVID-19 samples were obtained from the United States, Italy and Spain. The analysed material was cDNA or gDNA that came from T cells, B-cell-depleted T cells, or PBMCs.

Sequenced by immunoSEQ multiplex PCR; TCRdb stores in-frame clones only, minus some. The data show some 200,000 clones, about 80% seen once. CDR3 size: 16 residues. The chain recombines TRBV21-1 with TRBJ2-7; whether TRBD2, the table's D call, matches the DNA was not checked. TRBV21-1 counts as a pseudogene. The sequence came from a woman between 25 and 40 years old who had recovered from COVID-19. Sequencing was done on a sample of peripheral blood. The CDR3 sequence: CASSSNGRGFMYEQYF. The CDR3 nucleotides are TGTGCCAGCAGCAGCAACGGGAGGGGATTTATGTACGAGCAGTACTTC.